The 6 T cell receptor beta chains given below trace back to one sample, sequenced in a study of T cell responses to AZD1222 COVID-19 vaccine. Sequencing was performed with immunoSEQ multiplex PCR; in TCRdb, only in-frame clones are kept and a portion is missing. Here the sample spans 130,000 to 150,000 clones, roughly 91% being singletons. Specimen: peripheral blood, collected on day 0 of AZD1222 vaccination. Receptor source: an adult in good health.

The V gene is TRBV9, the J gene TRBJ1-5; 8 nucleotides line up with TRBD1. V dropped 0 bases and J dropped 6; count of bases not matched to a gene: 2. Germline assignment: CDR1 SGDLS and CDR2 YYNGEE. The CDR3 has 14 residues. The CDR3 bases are TGTGCCAGCAGCGTAGGACAGGGGTCTCAGCCCCAGCATTTT. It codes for CASSVGQGSQPQHF.

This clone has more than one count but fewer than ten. CDR3 protein: CASSRGTVDSPLHF. Here the CDR3 DNA reads TGTGCCAGCAGCCGCGGGACAGTGGATTCACCCCTCCACTTT. The J gene is TRBJ1-6, the V gene TRBV3-1 (or the pseudogene TRBV3-2); 7 bases are shared with TRBD1. Germline V gene data show CDR1 as LGHDT and CDR2 as YNNKEL (reference sequence). The CDR3 totals 14 residues. V trimming: 4 bases; J trimming: 8 bases; junction bases outside the gene matches: 5.

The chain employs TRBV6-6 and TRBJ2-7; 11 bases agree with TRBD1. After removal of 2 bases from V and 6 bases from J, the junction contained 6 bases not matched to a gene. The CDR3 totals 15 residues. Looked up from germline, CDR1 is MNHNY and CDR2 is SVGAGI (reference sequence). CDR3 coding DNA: TGTGCCAGCAGTTACCCCGGGACAGGGGGAAGCGAGCAGTACTTC. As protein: CASSYPGTGGSEQYF.

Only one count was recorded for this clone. The CDR3 reads CASSFAGEQYF. In DNA form, the CDR3 reads TGTGCCAGCAGTTTCGCCGGGGAGCAGTACTTC. The rearrangement links TRBV12-3 or TRBV12-4 to TRBJ2-7, with D hard to call. The CDR3 is 11 amino acids. The V end lost 3 bases, the J end lost 7 bases, and 7 bases lay between the germline ends.

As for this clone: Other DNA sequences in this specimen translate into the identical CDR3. In DNA form, the CDR3 reads TGCGCCAGCAGCTTGGGTCTAGCGGGGGGGAATGAGCAGTACTTC. As protein: CASSLGLAGGNEQYF. The chain is built from TRBV5-1 and TRBJ2-7; 12 nucleotides agree with TRBD2. With 0 bases clipped from V and 7 bases from J, the junction kept 5 bases outside the gene matches. The CDR3 is 15 residues long. Germline lookup yields CDR1 SGHRS and CDR2 YFSETQ.

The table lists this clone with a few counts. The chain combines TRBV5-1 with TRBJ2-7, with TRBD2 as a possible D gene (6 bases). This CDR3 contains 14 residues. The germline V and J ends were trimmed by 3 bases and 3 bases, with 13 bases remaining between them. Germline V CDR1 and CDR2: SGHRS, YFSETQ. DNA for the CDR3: TGCGCCAGCAGCTCTCTCGTGGGGGGCTACGAGCAGTACTTC. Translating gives CASSSLVGGYEQYF.